This entry is about one TCR beta chain. Its antigen is unknown. Using a J-beta primer mix together with a sample-barcoded 5' primer, a second PCR was run for roughly 7 to 12 cycles. Through a template-switch adaptor with 12 random nucleotides, each cDNA molecule received a tag. MiXCR, applied by TCRdb to the 5' RACE reads, yields one record per CDR3 protein. The sample records about 1.7 million distinct CDR3 sequences, over 25% being singletons. The authors drew about 9.9 milliliters of peripheral blood from each donor. The source of the sample is a study of blood T cells in healthy people across ages. Study results and limitations: Naive T cell percentage strongly correlated with TCR beta diversity.

CDR3 length equals 16 residues. Trimming removed 3 bases from V and 4 bases from J; junction bases left unmatched: 9. Germline V gene lookup returns CDR1 LNHDA and CDR2 SQIVND (reference sequence). The source material was blood. This clonotype was obtained from a woman aged 25 to 39 in good health. The rearrangement joins TRBV19 to TRBJ1-2; 9 bases align to TRBD1. The CDR3 DNA follows: TGTGCCAGTAGTATCGCCACAGGGGGCCCTAGCTATGGCTACACCTTC. Its protein product is CASSIATGGPSYGYTF.